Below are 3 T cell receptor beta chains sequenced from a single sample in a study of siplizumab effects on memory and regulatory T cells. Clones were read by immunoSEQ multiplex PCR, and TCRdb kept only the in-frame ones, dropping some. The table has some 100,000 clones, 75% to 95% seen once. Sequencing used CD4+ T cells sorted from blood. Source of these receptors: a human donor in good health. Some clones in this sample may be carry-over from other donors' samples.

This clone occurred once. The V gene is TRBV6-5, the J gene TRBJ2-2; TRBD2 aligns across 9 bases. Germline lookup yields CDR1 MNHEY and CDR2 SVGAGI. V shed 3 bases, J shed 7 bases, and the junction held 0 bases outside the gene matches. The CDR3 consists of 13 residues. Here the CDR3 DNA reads TGTGCCAGCAGTTATAGCGGGAGCGGGGAGCTGTTTTTT. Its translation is CASSYSGSGELFF.

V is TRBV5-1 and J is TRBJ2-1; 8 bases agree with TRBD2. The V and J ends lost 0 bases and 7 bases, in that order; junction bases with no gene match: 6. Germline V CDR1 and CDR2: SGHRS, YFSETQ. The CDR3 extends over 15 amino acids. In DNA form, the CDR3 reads TGCGCCAGCAGCTTGGGTAGCGGGGCTACTAATGAGCAGTTCTTC. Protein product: CASSLGSGATNEQFF.

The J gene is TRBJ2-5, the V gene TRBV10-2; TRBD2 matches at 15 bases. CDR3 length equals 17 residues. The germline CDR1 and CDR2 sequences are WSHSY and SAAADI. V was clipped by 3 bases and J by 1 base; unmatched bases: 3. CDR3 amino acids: CASSERTSGRGQETQYF. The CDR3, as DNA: TGCGCCAGCAGTGAAAGGACTAGCGGGAGGGGCCAAGAGACCCAGTACTTC.